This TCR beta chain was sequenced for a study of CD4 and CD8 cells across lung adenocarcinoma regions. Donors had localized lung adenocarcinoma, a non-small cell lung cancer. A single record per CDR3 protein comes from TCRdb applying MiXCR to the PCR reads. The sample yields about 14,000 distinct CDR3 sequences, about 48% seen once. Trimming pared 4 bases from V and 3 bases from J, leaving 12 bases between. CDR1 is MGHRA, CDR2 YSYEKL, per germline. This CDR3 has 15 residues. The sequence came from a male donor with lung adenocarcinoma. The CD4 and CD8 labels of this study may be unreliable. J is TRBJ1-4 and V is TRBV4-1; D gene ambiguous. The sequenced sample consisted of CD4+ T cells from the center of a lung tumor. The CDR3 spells CASSPYTSSNEKLFF. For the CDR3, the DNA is TGCGCCAGCAGCCCTTACACTTCGTCTAATGAAAAACTGTTTTTT.